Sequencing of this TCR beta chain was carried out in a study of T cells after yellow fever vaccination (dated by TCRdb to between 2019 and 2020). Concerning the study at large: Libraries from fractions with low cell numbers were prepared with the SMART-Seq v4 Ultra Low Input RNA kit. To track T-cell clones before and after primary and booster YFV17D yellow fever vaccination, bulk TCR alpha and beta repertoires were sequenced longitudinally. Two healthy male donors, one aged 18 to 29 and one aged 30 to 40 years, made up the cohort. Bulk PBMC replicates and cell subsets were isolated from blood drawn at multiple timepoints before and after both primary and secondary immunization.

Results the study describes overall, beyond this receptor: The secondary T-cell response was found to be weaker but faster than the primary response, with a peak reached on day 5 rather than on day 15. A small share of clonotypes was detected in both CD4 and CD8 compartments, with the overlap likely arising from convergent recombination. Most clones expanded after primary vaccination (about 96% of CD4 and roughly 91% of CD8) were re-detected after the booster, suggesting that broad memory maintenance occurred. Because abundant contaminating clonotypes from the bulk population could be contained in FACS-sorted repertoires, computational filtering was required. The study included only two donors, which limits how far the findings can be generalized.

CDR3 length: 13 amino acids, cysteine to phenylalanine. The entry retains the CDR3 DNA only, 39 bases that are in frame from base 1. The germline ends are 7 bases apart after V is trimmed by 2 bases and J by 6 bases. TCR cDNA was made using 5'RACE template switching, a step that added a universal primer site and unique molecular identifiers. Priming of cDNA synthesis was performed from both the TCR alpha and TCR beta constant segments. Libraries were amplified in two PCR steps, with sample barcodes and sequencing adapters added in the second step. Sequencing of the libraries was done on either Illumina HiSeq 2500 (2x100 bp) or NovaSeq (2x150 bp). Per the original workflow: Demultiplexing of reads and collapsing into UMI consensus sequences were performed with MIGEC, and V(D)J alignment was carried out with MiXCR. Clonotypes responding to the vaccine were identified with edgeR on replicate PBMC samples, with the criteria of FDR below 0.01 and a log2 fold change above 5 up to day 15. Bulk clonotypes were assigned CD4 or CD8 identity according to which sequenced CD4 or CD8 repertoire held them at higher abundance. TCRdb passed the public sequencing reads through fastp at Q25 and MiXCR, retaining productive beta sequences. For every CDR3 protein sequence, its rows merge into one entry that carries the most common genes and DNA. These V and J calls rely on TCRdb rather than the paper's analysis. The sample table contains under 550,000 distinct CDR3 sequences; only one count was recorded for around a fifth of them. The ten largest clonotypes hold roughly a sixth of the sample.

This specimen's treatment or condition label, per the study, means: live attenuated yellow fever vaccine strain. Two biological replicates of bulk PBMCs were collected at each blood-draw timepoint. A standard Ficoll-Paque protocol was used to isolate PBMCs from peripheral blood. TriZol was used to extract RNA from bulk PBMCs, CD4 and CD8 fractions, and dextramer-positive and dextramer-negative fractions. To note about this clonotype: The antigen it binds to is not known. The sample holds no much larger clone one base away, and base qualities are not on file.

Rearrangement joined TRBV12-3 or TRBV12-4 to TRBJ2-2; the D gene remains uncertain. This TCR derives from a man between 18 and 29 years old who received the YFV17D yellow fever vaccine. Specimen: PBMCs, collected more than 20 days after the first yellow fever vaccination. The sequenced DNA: TGTGCCAGCAGTTTAAGGCAATCCGGGGAGCTGTTTTTT. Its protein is CASSLRQSGELFF.